The rows below give T cell receptor beta chains drawn from one sample of a study of beta chain features in type 1 diabetes. Assay used: immunoSEQ multiplex PCR; TCRdb lists only in-frame clones, some missing. The repertoire holds about 220,000 clones, approximately 11% seen once, with 1% to 1.5% in the top ten. Sample: central memory CD4+ T cells from blood. The receptors were sampled from a man between 18 and 35 years old in good health. Both conserved end residues are part of each CDR3. A D gene is named only where the DNA matches it firmly. Where a row states a size, it is once, few, many or the class of an expanded clone; other rows omit it.

CASSFSGTEAFF	TGTGCCAGCAGTTTCTCCGGCACTGAAGCTTTCTTT	NA	TRBJ1-1	few	TRBV28
CASSASRGGSYEQYF	TGTGCCAGCTCCGCAAGCAGGGGGGGCTCCTACGAGCAGTACTTC	NA	TRBJ2-7	NA	TRBV27
CASSPGQQETQYF	TGTGCCAGCAGCCCGGGTCAGCAAGAGACCCAGTACTTC	NA	TRBJ2-5	few	TRBV11-1
CASSALSLVTHETQYF	TGCGCCAGCAGCGCCTTGTCTTTGGTTACCCATGAGACCCAGTACTTC	NA	TRBJ2-5	few	TRBV5-1
CASRTSGNSYEQYF	TGTGCCAGCAGGACTAGCGGGAACTCCTACGAGCAGTACTTC	TRBD2	TRBJ2-7	few	TRBV10-3
CSVARDSSSYEQYF	TGCAGCGTCGCCCGGGACAGCAGCTCCTACGAGCAGTACTTC	TRBD1	TRBJ2-7	few	TRBV29-1
CASSLRTTYNEQFF	TGCGCCAGCAGCTTGCGGACTACCTACAATGAGCAGTTCTTC	NA	TRBJ2-1	many	TRBV5-1
CASSWAAHGDTQYF	TGTGCCAGCAGCTGGGCCGCCCACGGAGATACGCAGTATTTT	NA	TRBJ2-3	many	TRBV7-2
CASSVSRQETQYF	TGTGCCAGCAGCGTAAGCAGACAAGAGACCCAGTACTTC	NA	TRBJ2-5	many	TRBV9
CASSQGPTEDTQYF	TGCGCCAGCAGCCAAGGGCCGACAGAAGATACGCAGTATTTT	NA	TRBJ2-3	few	TRBV4-1
CASSVPGLSEQFF	TGTGCCAGCAGCGTTCCAGGGCTTTCTGAGCAGTTCTTC	NA	TRBJ2-1	NA	TRBV9
CASWGGTLLTHQPQHF	TGTGCCAGTTGGGGCGGTACATTGCTTACTCATCAGCCCCAGCATTTT	NA	TRBJ1-5	few	TRBV10-3
CAGVNRANEQFF	TGTGCCGGGGTGAACAGGGCAAATGAGCAGTTCTTC	NA	TRBJ2-1	many	TRBV30
CASSRSRLAGEYEQYF	TGTGCCAGCAGCCGTTCTCGACTAGCGGGAGAGTACGAGCAGTACTTC	TRBD2	TRBJ2-7	NA	TRBV4-2
CASSDREDEQYF	TGTGCCAGCAGCGACAGGGAAGACGAGCAGTACTTC	TRBD1	TRBJ2-7	few	TRBV28
CASSLALAGEYYEQYF	TGTGCCAGCAGCTTAGCGCTGGCAGGTGAATACTACGAGCAGTACTTC	NA	TRBJ2-7	many	TRBV7-9
CASSGVEGVDGYTF	TGTGCCAGCAGTGGGGTTGAGGGGGTTGATGGCTACACCTTC	NA	TRBJ1-2	NA	TRBV28
CAWSVGGTGNTIYF	TGTGCCTGGAGTGTAGGTGGTACTGGAAACACCATATATTTT	NA	TRBJ1-3	NA	TRBV30
CATSKGGTNQPQHF	TGTGCCACCAGCAAGGGGGGGACCAATCAGCCCCAGCATTTT	NA	TRBJ1-5	NA	TRBV15
CASSSPGPGREQYF	TGTGCCAGCAGCTCCCCCGGACCCGGGAGGGAGCAGTACTTC	TRBD2	TRBJ2-7	NA	TRBV7-2
CASSSGLAGVETQYF	TGTGCCAGCAGCTCCGGACTAGCGGGAGTCGAGACCCAGTACTTC	TRBD2	TRBJ2-5	NA	TRBV5-5
CASSQDSAQETQYF	TGTGCCAGCAGCCAGGACAGCGCGCAAGAGACCCAGTACTTC	NA	TRBJ2-5	NA	TRBV11-2
CASSEVALAYEQYF	TGTGCCAGCAGTGAAGTTGCTCTTGCCTACGAGCAGTACTTC	NA	TRBJ2-7	NA	TRBV2
CASSWRNEQFF	TGTGCCAGCAGCTGGAGGAATGAGCAGTTCTTC	NA	TRBJ2-1	many	TRBV14
CASSTGTGSYNEQFF	TGTGCCAGCAGCACTGGGACAGGCTCGTACAATGAGCAGTTCTTC	TRBD1	TRBJ2-1	few	TRBV7-9
CAWRVRGGNQPQHF	TGTGCCTGGAGGGTTAGGGGAGGCAATCAGCCCCAGCATTTT	NA	TRBJ1-5	NA	TRBV30
CATALAGSTDTQYF	TGTGCCACTGCCCTAGCGGGGAGCACAGATACGCAGTATTTT	TRBD2	TRBJ2-3	once	TRBV6-6
CASSLNQGGKTQYF	TGTGCCAGCAGCTTAAATCAAGGTGGGAAGACCCAGTACTTC	NA	TRBJ2-5	few	TRBV7-6
CASSSVAGGQNIQYF	TGTGCCAGCAGCAGTGTAGCGGGAGGGCAAAACATTCAGTACTTC	NA	TRBJ2-4	NA	TRBV21-1